This TCR beta chain was sequenced for a study of identical twins. TCRdb itself ran the 5' RACE reads through MiXCR, one entry per CDR3 protein. This table has a few hundred thousand distinct CDR3 sequences, approximately 8.3% appearing once. The CDR3 totals 13 residues. Germline values: CDR1 SEHNR, CDR2 FQNEAQ (reference sequence). V was pared by 3 bases and J by 2 bases, with 7 bases between. The same sample was also studied in work on yellow fever vaccine responses in identical twins.

This rearrangement joins TRBV7-9 to TRBJ1-2; D is unclear. Material: CD8+ T cells sorted from blood. The clonotype was recovered from a woman younger than 35 in good health. The CDR3 nucleotides are TGTGCCAGCAGCTTCGCAGAAAACTATGGCTACACCTTC. Translated: CASSFAENYGYTF. Supplemented by reference TRBV7-9 and TRBJ1-2, the full variable domain reads DTGVSQNPRHKITKRGQNVTFRCDPISEHNRLYWYRQTLGQGPEFLTYFQNEAQLEKSRLLSDRFSAERPKGSFSTLEIQRTEQGDSAMYLCASSFAENYGYTFGSGTRLTVV.